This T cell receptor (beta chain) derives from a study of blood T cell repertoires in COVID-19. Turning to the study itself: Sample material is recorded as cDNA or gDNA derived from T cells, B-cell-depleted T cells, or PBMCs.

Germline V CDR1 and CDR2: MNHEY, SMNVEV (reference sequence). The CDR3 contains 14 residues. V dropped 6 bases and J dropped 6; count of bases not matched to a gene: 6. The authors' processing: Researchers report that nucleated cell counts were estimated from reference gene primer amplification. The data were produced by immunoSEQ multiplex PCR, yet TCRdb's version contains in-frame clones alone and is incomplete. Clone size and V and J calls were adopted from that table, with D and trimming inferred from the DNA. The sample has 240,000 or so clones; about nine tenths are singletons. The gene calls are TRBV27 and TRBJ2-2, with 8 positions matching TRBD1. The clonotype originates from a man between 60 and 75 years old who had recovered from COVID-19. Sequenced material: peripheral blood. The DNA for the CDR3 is TGTGCCAGCAGAGACAGGGGCTGGTCCGGGGAGCTGTTTTTT. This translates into CASRDRGWSGELFF.